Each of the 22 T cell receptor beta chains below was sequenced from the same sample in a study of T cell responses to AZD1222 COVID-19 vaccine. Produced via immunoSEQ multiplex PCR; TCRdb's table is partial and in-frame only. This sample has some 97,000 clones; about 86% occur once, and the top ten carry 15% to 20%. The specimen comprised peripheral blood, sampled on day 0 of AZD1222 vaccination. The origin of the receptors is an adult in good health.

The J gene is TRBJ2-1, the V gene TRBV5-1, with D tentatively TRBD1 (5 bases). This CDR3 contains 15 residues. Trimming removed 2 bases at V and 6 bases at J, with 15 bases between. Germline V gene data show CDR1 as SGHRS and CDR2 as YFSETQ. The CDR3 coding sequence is TGCGCCAGCAGCTTTGACAGTCGGGCTTCCAATGAGCAGTTCTTC. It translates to CASSFDSRASNEQFF.

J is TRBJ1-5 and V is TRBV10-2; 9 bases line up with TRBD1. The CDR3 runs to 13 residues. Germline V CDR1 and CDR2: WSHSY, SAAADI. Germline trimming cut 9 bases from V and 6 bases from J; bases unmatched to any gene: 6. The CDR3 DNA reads TGCGCCAGTACACAGGGGGCAGGTCAGCCCCAGCATTTT. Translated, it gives CASTQGAGQPQHF.

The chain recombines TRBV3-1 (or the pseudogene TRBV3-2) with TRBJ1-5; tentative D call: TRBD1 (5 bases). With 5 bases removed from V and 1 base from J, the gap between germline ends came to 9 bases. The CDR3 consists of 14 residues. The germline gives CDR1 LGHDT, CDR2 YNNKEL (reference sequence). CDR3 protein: CASSFRASNQPQHF. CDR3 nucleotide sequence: TGTGCCAGCAGCTTCAGGGCGAGCAATCAGCCCCAGCATTTT.

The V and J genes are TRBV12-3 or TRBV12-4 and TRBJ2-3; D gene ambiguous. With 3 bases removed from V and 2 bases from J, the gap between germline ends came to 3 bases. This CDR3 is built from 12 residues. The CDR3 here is CASSLFTDTQYF. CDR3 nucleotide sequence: TGTGCCAGCAGTTTGTTCACAGATACGCAGTATTTT.

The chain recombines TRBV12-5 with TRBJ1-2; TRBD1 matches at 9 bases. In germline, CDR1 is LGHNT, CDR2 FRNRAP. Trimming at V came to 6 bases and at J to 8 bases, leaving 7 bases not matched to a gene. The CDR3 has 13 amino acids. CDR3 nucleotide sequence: TGTGCTAGTGGGGAGGACAGGGGTAGGGGCTACACCTTC. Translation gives CASGEDRGRGYTF.

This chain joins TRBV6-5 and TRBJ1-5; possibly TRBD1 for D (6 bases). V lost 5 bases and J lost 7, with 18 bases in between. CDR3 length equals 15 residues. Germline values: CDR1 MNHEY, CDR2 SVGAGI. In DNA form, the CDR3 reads TGTGCCAGCAGTAGGGGGGGGGCGCTTGACCAGCCCCAGCATTTT. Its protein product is CASSRGGALDQPQHF.

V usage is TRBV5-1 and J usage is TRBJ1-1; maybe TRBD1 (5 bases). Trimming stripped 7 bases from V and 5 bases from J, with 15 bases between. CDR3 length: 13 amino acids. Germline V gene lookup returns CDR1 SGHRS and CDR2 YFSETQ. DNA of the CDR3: TGCGCCAGCCGGTGGGACGGGGGGACTGAAGCTTTCTTT. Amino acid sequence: CASRWDGGTEAFF.

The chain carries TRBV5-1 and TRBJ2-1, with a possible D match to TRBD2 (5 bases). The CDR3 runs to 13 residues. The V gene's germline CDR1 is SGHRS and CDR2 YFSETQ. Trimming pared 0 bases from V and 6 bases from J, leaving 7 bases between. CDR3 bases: TGCGCCAGCAGCTTGGCCGCGGGCAATGAGCAGTTCTTC. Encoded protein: CASSLAAGNEQFF.

The CDR3 coding sequence is TGTGCCAGCAGTTCTTTCAGAAGCCAGCCCCAGCATTTT. Encoded protein: CASSSFRSQPQHF. The rearrangement links TRBV27 to TRBJ1-5, with D hard to call. Germline V lookup: CDR1 MNHEY, CDR2 SMNVEV (reference sequence). The CDR3 contains 13 residues. With 4 bases removed from V and 7 bases from J, the gap between germline ends came to 11 bases.

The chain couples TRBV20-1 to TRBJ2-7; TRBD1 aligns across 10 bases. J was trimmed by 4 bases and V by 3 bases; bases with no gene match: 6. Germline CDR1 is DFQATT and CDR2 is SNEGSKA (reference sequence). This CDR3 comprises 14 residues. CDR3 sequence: CSASPLGQGYEQYF. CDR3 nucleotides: TGCAGTGCTAGTCCCCTGGGACAGGGGTACGAGCAGTACTTC.

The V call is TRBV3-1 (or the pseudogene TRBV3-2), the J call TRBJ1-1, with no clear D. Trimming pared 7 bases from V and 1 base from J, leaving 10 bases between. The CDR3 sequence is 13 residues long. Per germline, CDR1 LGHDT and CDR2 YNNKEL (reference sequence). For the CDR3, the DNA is TGTGCCAGCACGGCCACACCGAACACTGAAGCTTTCTTT. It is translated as CASTATPNTEAFF.

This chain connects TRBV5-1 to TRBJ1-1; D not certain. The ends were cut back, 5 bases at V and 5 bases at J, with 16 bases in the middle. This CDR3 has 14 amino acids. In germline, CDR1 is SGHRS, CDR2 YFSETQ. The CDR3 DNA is TGCGCCAGCAGTCCGGCGCAGTACGAGACTGAAGCTTTCTTT. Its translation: CASSPAQYETEAFF.

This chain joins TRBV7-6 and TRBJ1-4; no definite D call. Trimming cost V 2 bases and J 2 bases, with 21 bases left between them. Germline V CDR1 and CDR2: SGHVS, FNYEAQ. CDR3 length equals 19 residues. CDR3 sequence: CASSLRPLASSYTNEKLFF. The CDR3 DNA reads TGTGCCAGCAGCTTAAGGCCTCTAGCTAGTTCATATACTAATGAAAAACTGTTTTTT.

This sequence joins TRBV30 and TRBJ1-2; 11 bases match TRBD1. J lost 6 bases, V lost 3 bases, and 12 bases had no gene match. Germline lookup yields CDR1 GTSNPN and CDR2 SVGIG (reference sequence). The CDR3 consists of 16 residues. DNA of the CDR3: TGTGCCTGGAGGGGTCCGGGGACAGGGGGTTTAGATGGCTACACCTTC. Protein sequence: CAWRGPGTGGLDGYTF.

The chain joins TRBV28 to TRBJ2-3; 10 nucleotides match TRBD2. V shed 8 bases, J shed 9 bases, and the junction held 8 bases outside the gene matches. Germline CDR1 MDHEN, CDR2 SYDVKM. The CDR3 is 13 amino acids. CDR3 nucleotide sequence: TGTGCCAGCCAGCGGGGGGGAAGTCAGACGCAGTATTTT. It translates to CASQRGGSQTQYF. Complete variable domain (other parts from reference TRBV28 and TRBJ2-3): DVKVTQSSRYLVKRTGEKVFLECVQDMDHENMFWYRQDPGLGLRLIYFSYDVKMKEKGDIPEGYSVSREKKERFSLILESASTNQTSMYLCASQRGGSQTQYFGPGTRLTVL.

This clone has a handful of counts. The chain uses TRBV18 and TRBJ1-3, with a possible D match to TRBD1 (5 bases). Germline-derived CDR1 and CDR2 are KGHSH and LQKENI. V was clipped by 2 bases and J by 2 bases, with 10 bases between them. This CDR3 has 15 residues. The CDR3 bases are TGTGCCAGCTCACCAACGGCAGGGCCTGGAAACACCATATATTTT. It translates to CASSPTAGPGNTIYF.

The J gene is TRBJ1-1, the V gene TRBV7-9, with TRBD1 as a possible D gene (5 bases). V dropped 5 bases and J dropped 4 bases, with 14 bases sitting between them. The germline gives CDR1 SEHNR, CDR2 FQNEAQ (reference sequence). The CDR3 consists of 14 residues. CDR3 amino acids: CASSLGGAPTEAFF. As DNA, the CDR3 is TGTGCCAGCAGCCTGGGCGGGGCGCCCACTGAAGCTTTCTTT.

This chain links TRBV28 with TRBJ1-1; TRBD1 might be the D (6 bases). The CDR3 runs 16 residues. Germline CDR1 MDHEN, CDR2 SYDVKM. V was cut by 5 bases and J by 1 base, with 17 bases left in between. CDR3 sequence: CASSLYPGTRNTEAFF. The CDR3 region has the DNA TGTGCCAGCAGTCTCTACCCCGGGACACGGAACACTGAAGCTTTCTTT.

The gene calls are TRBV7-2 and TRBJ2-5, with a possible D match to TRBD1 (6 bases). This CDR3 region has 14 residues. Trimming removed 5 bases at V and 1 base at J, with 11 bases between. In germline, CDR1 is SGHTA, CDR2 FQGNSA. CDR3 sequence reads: CASSPGAAQETQYF. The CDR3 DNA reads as TGTGCCAGCAGCCCAGGGGCAGCCCAAGAGACCCAGTACTTC.

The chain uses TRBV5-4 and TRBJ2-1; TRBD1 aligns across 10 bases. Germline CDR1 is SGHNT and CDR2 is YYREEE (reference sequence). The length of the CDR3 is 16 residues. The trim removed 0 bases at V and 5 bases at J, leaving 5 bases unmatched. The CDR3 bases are TGTGCCAGCAGCTTGGGCGGGGACAGGGGAAACAATGAGCAGTTCTTC. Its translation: CASSLGGDRGNNEQFF.

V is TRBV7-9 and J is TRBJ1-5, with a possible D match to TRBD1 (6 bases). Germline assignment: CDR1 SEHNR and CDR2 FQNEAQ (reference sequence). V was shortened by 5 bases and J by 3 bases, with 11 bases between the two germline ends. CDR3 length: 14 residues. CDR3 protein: CASSDTGYNQPQHF. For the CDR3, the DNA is TGTGCCAGCAGCGATACAGGGTACAATCAGCCCCAGCATTTT.

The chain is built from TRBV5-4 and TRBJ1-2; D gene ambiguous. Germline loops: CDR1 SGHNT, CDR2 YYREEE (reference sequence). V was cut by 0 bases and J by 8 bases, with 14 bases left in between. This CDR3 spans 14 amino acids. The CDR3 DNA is TGTGCCAGCAGCTTGGATCGGGTGGTCAGGGGCTACACCTTC. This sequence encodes CASSLDRVVRGYTF.